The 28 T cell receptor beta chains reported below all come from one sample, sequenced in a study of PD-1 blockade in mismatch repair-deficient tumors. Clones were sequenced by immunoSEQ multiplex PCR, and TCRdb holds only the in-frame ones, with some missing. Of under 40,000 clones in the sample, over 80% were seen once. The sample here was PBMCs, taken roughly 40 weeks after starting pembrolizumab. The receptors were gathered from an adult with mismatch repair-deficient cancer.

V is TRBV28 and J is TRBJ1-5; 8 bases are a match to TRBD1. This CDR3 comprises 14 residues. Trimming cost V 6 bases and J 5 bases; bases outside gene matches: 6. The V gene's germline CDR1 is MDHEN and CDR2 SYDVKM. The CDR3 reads CASRSQGAHQPQHF. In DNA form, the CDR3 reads TGTGCCAGCAGGTCCCAGGGGGCGCATCAGCCCCAGCATTTT. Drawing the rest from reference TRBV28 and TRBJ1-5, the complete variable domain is DVKVTQSSRYLVKRTGEKVFLECVQDMDHENMFWYRQDPGLGLRLIYFSYDVKMKEKGDIPEGYSVSREKKERFSLILESASTNQTSMYLCASRSQGAHQPQHFGDGTRLSIL.

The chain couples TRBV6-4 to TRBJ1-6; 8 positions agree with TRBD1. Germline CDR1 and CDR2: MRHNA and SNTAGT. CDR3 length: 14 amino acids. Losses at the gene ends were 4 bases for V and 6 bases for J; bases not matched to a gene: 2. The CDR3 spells CASSAGGSNSPLHF. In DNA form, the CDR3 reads TGTGCCAGCAGTGCAGGGGGCTCTAATTCACCCCTCCACTTT.

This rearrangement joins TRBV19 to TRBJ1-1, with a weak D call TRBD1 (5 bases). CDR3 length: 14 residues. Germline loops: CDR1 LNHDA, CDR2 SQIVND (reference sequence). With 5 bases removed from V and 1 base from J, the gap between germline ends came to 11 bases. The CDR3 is CASSARGQNTEAFF. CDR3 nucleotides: TGTGCCAGTAGTGCGAGAGGACAGAACACTGAAGCTTTCTTT.

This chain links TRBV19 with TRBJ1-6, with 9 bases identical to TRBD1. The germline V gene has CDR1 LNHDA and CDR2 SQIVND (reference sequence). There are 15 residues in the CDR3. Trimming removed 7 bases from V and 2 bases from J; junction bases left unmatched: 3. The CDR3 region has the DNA TGTGCCAGTAAACAGGGGGCGACCTATAATTCACCCCTCCACTTT. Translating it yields CASKQGATYNSPLHF.

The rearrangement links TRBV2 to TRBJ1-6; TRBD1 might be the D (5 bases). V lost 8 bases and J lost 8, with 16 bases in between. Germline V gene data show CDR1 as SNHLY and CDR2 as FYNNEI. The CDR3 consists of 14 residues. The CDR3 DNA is TGTGCCAGCTTCAGCCCCGGGGGGGATTCACCCCTCCACTTT. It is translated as CASFSPGGDSPLHF.

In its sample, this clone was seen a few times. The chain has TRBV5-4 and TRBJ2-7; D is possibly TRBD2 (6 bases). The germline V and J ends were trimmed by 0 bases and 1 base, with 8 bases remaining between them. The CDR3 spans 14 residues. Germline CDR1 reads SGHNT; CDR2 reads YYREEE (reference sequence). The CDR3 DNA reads TGTGCCAGCAGCTTGGGGGGGACTTCCTACGAGCAGTACTTC. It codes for CASSLGGTSYEQYF.

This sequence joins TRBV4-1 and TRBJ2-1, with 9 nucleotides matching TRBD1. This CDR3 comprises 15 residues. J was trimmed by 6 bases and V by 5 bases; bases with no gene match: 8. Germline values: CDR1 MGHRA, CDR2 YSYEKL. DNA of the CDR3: TGCGCCAGCAGCAAAGGGGACAGGGAAGGCAATGAGCAGTTCTTC. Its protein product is CASSKGDREGNEQFF.

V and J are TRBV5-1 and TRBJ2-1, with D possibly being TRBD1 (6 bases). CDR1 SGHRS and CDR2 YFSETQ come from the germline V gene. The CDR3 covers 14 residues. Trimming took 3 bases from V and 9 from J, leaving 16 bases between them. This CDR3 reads CASSSQGTLGEQFF. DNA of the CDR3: TGCGCCAGCAGCTCGCAGGGGACGTTGGGTGAGCAGTTCTTC.

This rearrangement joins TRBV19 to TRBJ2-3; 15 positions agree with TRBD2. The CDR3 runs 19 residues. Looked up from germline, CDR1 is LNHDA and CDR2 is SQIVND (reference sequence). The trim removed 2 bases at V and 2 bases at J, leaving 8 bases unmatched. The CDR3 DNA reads TGTGCCAGTAGTATATGGGGACTAGCGGGAGGTCAACTCACAGATACGCAGTATTTT. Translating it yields CASSIWGLAGGQLTDTQYF.

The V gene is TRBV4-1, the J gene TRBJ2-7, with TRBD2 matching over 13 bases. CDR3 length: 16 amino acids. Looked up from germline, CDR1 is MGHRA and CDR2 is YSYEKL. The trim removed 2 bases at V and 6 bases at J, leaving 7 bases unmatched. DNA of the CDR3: TGCGCCAGCAGCCAAACTAGCGGGAGGGCCCGTGGCGAGCAGTACTTC. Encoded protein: CASSQTSGRARGEQYF.

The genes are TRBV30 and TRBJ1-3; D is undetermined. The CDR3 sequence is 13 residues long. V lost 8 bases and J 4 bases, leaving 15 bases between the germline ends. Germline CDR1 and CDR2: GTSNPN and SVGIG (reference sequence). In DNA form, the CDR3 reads TGTGCCCTCGGGGTCATCCCCGGAAACACCATATATTTT. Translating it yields CALGVIPGNTIYF. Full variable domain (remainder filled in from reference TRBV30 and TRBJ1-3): SQTIHQWPATLVQPVGSPLSLECTVEGTSNPNLYWYRQAAGRGLQLLFYSVGIGQISSEVPQNLSASRPQDRQFILSSKKLLLSDSGFYLCALGVIPGNTIYFGEGSWLTVV.

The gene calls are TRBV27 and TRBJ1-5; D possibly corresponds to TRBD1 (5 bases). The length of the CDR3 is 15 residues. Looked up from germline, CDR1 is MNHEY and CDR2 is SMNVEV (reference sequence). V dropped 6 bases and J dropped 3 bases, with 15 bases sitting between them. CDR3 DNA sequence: TGTGCCAGCAGACATGACAGCGCCATCAATCAGCCCCAGCATTTT. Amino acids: CASRHDSAINQPQHF.

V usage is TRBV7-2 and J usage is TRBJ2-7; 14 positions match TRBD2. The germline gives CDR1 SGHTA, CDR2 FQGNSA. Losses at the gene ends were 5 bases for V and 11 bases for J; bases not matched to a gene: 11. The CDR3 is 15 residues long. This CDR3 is CASSTPGLAGVYEYF. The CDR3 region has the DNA TGTGCCAGCAGCACCCCGGGACTAGCGGGAGTATATGAGTACTTC. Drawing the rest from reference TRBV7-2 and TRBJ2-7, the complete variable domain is GAGVSQSPSNKVTEKGKDVELRCDPISGHTALYWYRQSLGQGLEFLIYFQGNSAPDKSGLPSDRFSAERTGGSVSTLTIQRTQQEDSAVYLCASSTPGLAGVYEYFGPGTRLTVT.

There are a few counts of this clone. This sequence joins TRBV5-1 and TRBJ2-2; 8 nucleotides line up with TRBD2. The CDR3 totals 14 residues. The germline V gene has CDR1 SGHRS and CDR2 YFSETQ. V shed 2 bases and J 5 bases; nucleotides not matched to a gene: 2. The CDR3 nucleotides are TGCGCCAGCAGCTTCACGGGAGGGACCGGGGAGCTGTTTTTT. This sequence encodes CASSFTGGTGELFF.

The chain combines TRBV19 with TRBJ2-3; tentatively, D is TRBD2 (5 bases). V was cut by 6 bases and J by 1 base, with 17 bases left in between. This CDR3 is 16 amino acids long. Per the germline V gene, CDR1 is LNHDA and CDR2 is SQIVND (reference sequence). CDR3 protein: CASSNLQVRGTDTQYF. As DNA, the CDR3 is TGTGCCAGTAGCAACCTTCAGGTGCGGGGCACAGATACGCAGTATTTT.

The CDR3 loop is CASSYIRGQTYSPLHF. CDR3 nucleotides: TGTGCCAGCAGTTACATTCGGGGACAAACGTACTCACCCCTCCACTTT. The chain carries TRBV6-5 and TRBJ1-6; TRBD1 is a possible D gene (6 bases). The CDR3 is 16 residues long. The V end lost 2 bases, the J end lost 10 bases, and 18 bases lay between the germline ends. CDR1 is MNHEY, CDR2 SVGAGI, per germline.

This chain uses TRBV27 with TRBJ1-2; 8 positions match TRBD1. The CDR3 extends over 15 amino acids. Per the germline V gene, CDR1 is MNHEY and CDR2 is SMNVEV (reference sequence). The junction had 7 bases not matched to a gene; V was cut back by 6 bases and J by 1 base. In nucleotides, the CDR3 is TGTGCCAGCAGCGCTACAGGGGGAGGTAACTATGGCTACACCTTC. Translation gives CASSATGGGNYGYTF.

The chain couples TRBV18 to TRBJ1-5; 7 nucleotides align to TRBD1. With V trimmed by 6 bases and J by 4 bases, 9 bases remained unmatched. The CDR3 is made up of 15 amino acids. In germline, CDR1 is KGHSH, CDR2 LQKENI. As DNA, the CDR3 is TGTGCCAGCTCGAGGGGCGGGACAGCAAATCAGCCCCAGCATTTT. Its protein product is CASSRGGTANQPQHF.

CDR3 nucleotides: TGTGCCAGTCGTCCAAGGGGGGGTAGGGCTTATGGCTACACCTTC. As protein: CASRPRGGRAYGYTF. V usage is TRBV19 and J usage is TRBJ1-2, with D possibly being TRBD1 (6 bases). The CDR3 consists of 15 residues. Germline V gene sequence: CDR1 LNHDA, CDR2 SQIVND (reference sequence). V was pared by 8 bases and J by 5 bases, with 21 bases between.

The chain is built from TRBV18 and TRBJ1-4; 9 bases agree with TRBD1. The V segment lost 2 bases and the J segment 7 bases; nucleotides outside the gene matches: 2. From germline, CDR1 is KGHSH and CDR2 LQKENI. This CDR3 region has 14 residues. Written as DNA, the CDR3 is TGTGCCAGCTCACCAGCGACAGGGGGTGAAAAACTGTTTTTT. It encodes CASSPATGGEKLFF.

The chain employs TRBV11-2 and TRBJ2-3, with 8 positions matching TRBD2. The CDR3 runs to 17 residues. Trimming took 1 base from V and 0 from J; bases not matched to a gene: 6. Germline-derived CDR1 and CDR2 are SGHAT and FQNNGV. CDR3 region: CASSLGLAGDSTDTQYF. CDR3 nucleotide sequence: TGTGCCAGCAGCTTAGGTCTAGCGGGCGATAGCACAGATACGCAGTATTTT.

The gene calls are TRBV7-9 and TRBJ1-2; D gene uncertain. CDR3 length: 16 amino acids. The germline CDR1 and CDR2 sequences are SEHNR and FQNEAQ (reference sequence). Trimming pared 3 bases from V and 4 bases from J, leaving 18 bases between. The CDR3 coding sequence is TGTGCCAGCAGCTTTTATTTCTCTGAGGGTTCCTATGGCTACACCTTC. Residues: CASSFYFSEGSYGYTF.

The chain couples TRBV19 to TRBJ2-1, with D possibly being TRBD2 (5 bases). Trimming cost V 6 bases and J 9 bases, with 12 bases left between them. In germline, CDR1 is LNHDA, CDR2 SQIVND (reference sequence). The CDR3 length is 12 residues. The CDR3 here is CASSTRIGEQFF. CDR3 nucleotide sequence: TGTGCCAGTAGCACTAGGATTGGTGAGCAGTTCTTC.

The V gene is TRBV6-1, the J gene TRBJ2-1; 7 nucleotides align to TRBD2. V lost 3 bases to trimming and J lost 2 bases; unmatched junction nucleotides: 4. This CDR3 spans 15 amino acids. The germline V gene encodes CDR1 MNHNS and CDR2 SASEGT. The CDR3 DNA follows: TGTGCCAGCAGTGACGGCGGGAGAGCCTACAATGAGCAGTTCTTC. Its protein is CASSDGGRAYNEQFF.

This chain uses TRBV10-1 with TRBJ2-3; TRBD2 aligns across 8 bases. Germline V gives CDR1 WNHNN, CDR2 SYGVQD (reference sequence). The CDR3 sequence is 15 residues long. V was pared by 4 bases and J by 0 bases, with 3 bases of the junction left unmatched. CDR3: CASSGSSGSTDTQYF. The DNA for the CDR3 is TGCGCCAGCAGTGGCTCTAGCGGGAGCACAGATACGCAGTATTTT.

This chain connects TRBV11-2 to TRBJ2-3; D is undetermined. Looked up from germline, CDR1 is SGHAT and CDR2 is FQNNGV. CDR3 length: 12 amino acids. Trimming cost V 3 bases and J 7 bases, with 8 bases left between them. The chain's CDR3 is CASSFALNTQYF. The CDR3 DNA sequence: TGTGCCAGCAGCTTTGCCCTAAATACGCAGTATTTT.

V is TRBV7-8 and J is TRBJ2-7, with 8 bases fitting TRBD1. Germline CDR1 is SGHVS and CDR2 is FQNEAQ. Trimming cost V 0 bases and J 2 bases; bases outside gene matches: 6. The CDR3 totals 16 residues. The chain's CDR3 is CASSLALGQVTYEQYF. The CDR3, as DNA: TGTGCCAGCAGCTTAGCATTGGGACAGGTGACCTACGAGCAGTACTTC.

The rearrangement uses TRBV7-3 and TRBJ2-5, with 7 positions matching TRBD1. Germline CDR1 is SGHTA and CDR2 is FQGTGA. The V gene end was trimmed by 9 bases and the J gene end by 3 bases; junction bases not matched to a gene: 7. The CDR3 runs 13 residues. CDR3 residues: CASSRGTEETQYF. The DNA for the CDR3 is TGTGCCAGTTCTAGGGGGACAGAAGAGACCCAGTACTTC.